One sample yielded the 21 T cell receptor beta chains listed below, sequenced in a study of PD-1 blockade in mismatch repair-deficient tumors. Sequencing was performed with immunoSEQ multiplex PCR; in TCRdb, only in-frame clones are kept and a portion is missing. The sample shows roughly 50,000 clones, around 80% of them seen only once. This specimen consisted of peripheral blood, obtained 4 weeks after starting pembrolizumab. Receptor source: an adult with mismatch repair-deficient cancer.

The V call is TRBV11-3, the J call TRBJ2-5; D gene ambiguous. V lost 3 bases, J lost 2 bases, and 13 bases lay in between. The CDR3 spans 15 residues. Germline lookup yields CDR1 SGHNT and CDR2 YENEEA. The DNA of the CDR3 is TGTGCCAGCAGCTTCTATTCCCCGGCTCAAGAGACCCAGTACTTC. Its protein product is CASSFYSPAQETQYF. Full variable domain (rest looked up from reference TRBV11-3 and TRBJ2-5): EAGVVQSPRYKIIEKKQPVAFWCNPISGHNTLYWYLQNLGQGPELLIRYENEEAVDDSQLPKDRFSAERLKGVDSTLKIQPAELGDSAVYLCASSFYSPAQETQYFGPGTRLLVL.

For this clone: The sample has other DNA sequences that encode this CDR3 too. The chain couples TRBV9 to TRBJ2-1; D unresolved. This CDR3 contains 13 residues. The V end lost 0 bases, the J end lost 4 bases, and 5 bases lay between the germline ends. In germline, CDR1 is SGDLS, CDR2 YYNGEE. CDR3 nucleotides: TGTGCCAGCAGCGTAGGTCGGTACAATGAGCAGTTCTTC. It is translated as CASSVGRYNEQFF. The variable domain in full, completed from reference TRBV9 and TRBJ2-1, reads DSGVTQTPKHLITATGQRVTLRCSPRSGDLSVYWYQQSLDQGLQFLIQYYNGEERAKGNILERFSAQQFPDLHSELNLSSLELGDSALYFCASSVGRYNEQFFGPGTRLTVL.

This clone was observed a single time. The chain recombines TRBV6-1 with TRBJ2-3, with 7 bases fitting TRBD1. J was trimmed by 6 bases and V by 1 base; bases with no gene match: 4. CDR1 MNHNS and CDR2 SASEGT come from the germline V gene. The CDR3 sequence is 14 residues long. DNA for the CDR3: TGTGCCAGCAGTGAAGGACAGGGCAGGGATACGCAGTATTTT. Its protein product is CASSEGQGRDTQYF.

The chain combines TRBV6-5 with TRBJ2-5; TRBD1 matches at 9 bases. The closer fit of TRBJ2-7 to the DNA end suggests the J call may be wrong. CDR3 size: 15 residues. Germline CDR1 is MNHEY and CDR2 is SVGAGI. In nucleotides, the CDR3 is TGTGCCAGCAGTTACTGGACAGGGGTCTCCTACGAGCAGTACTTC. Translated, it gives CASSYWTGVSYEQYF.

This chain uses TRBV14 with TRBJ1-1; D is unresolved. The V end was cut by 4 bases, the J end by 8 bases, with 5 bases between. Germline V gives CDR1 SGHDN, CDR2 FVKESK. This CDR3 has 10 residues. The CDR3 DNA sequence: TGTGCCAGCAGCCGTAGAGAAGCTTTCTTT. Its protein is CASSRREAFF.

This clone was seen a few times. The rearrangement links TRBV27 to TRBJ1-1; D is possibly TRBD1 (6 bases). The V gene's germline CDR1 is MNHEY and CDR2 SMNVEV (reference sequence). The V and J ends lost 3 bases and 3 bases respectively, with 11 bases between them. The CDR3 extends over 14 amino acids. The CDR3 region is CASSFRGRYTEAFF. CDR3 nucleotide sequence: TGTGCCAGCAGTTTTCGGGGGCGGTACACTGAAGCTTTCTTT.

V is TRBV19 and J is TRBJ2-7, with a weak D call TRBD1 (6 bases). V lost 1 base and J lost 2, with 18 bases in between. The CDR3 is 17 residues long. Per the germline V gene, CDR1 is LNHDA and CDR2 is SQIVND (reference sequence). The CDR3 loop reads CASSIGDTLLQAYEQYF. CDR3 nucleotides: TGTGCCAGTAGTATAGGGGACACCCTTCTTCAGGCCTACGAGCAGTACTTC. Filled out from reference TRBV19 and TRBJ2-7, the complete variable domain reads DGGITQSPKYLFRKEGQNVTLSCEQNLNHDAMYWYRQDPGQGLRLIYYSQIVNDFQKGDIAEGYSVSREKKESFPLTVTSAQKNPTAFYLCASSIGDTLLQAYEQYFGPGTRLTVT.

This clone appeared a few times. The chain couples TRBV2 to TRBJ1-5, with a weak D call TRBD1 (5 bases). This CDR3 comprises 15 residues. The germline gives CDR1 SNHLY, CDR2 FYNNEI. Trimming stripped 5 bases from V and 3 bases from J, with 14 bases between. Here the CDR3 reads CASSFRRDSNQPQHF. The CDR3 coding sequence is TGTGCCAGCAGTTTCCGCCGGGACTCCAATCAGCCCCAGCATTTT.

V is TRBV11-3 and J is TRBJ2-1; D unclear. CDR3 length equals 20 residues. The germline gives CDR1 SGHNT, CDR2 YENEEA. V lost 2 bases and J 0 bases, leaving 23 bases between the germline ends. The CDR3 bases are TGTGCCAGCAGCTTAAGCTCCCCCCGGAAAAGGGATAACTCCTACAATGAGCAGTTCTTC. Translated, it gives CASSLSSPRKRDNSYNEQFF.

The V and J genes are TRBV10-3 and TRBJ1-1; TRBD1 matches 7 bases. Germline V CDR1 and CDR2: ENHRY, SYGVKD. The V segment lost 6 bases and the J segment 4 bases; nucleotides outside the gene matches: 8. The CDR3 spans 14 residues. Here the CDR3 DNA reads TGTGCCATCAGAGACACAGGGGTTCTCACTGAAGCTTTCTTT. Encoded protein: CAIRDTGVLTEAFF.

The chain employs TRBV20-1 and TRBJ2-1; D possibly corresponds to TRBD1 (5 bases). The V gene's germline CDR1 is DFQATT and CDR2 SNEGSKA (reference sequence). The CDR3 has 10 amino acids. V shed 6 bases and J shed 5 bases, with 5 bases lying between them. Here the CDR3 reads CSAGDNEQFF. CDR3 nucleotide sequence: TGCAGTGCAGGGGACAATGAGCAGTTCTTC.

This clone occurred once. The CDR3 reads CAISDRDSGNEQFF. CDR3 bases: TGTGCCATCAGTGATAGGGACTCCGGCAATGAGCAGTTCTTC. This chain links TRBV10-3 with TRBJ2-1; maybe TRBD2 (6 bases). The V end was cut by 3 bases, the J end by 6 bases, with 12 bases between. Germline loops: CDR1 ENHRY, CDR2 SYGVKD. This CDR3 contains 14 residues.

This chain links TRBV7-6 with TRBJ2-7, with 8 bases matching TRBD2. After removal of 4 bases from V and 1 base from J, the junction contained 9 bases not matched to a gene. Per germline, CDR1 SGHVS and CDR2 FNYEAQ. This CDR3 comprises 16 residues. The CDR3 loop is CASSSGPQRGSYEQYF. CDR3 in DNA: TGTGCCAGCAGCTCGGGGCCCCAGCGGGGGTCCTACGAGCAGTACTTC.

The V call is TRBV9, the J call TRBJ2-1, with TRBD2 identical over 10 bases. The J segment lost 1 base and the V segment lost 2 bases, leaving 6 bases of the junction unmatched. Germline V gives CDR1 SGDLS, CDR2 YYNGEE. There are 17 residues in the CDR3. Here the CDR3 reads CASSVSIAGGSYNEQFF. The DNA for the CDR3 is TGTGCCAGCAGCGTTTCCATAGCGGGAGGATCCTACAATGAGCAGTTCTTC. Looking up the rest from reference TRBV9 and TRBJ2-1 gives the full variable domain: DSGVTQTPKHLITATGQRVTLRCSPRSGDLSVYWYQQSLDQGLQFLIQYYNGEERAKGNILERFSAQQFPDLHSELNLSSLELGDSALYFCASSVSIAGGSYNEQFFGPGTRLTVL.

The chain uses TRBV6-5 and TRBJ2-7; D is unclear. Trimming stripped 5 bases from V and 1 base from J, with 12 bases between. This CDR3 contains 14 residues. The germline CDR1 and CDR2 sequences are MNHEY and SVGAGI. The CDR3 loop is CASSISTRSYEQYF. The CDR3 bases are TGTGCCAGCAGTATCTCTACGCGGTCCTACGAGCAGTACTTC.

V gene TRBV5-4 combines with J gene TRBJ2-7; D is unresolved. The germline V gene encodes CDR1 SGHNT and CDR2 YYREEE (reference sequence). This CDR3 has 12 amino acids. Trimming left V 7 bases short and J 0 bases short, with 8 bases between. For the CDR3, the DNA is TGTGCCAGCGGAGACGGCTCCTACGAGCAGTACTTC. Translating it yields CASGDGSYEQYF. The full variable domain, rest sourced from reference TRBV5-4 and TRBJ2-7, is ETGVTQSPTHLIKTRGQQVTLRCSSQSGHNTVSWYQQALGQGPQFIFQYYREEENGRGNFPPRFSGLQFPNYSSELNVNALELDDSALYLCASGDGSYEQYFGPGTRLTVT.

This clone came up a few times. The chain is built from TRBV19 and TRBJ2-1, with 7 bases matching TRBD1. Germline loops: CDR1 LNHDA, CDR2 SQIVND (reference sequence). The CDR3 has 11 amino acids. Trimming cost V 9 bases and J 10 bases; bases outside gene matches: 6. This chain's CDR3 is CASSTGNEQFF. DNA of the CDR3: TGTGCCAGCTCGACAGGGAACGAGCAGTTCTTC.

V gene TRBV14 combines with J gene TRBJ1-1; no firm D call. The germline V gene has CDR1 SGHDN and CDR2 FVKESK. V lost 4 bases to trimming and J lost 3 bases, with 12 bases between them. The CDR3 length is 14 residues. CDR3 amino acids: CASSLLGFHTEAFF. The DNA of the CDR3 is TGTGCCAGCAGCCTTTTAGGGTTCCACACTGAAGCTTTCTTT.

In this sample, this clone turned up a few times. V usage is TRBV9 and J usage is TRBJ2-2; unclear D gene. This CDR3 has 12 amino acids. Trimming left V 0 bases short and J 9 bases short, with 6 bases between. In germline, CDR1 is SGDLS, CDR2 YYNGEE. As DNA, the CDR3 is TGTGCCAGCAGCGTAGACTGGAGGGAGCTGTTTTTT. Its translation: CASSVDWRELFF.

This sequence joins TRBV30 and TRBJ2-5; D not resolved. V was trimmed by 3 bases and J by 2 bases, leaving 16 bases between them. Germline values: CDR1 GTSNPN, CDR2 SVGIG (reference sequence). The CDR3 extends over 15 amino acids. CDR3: CAWSHMYGGQETQYF. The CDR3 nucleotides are TGTGCCTGGAGCCATATGTATGGCGGACAAGAGACCCAGTACTTC.

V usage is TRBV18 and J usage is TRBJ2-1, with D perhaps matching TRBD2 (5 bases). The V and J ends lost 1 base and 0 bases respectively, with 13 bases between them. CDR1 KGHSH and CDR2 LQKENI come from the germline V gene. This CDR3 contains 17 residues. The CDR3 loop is CASSPRLAAISYNEQFF. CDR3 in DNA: TGTGCCAGCTCACCACGGCTAGCTGCAATCTCCTACAATGAGCAGTTCTTC.